The T cell receptor (beta chain) under discussion was sequenced for a study of CD8 T cells in Susac syndrome. Findings and limits, study-wide: Susac syndrome CD8+ repertoires were clonally expanded, most strongly in CD8+ TEMRA cells.

A word on this clonotype: Its specificity is not known.

An amount of RNA that ranged from roughly 0.45 to 1 ug was reverse transcribed with random hexamers. Each CDR3 protein gets one entry after TCRdb re-called the immunoSEQ multiplex PCR reads with MiXCR. The sample contains 95,000 to 150,000 distinct CDR3 sequences, 85% to 95% of which appear only once. Fulfillment of recently defined diagnostic criteria for definite or probable disease was shown by the patients with Susac syndrome. CD8+ and CD4+ T cells were negatively isolated; TEMRA cells were FACS-enriched. CDR3 size: 12 residues. V was shortened by 5 bases and J by 6 bases, with 11 bases between the two germline ends. Germline loops: CDR1 SGHAT, CDR2 FQNNGV.

This chain connects TRBV11-2 to TRBJ2-7; D uncertain. This sequence originates from a human donor with Susac syndrome. The specimen sequenced was CD8+ T cells from PBMCs. The DNA for the CDR3 is TGTGCCAGCAGCCGAGCTTCACTCGAGCAGTACTTC. As protein: CASSRASLEQYF. Full variable domain (remainder filled in from reference TRBV11-2 and TRBJ2-7): EAGVAQSPRYKIIEKRQSVAFWCNPISGHATLYWYQQILGQGPKLLIQFQNNGVVDDSQLPKDRFSAERLKGVDSTLKIQPAKLEDSAVYLCASSRASLEQYFGPGTRLTVT.